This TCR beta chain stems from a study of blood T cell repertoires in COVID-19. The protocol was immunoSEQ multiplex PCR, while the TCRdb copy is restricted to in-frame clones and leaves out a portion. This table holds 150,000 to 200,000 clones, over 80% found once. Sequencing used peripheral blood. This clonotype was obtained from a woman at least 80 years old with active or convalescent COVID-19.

CDR3 bases: TGTGCCAGCAGCTTCAGGGGACCAGGGAACACTGAAGCTTTCTTT. This gives the protein CASSFRGPGNTEAFF. This chain links TRBV5-4 with TRBJ1-1; TRBD1 might be the D (6 bases). CDR1 SGHNT and CDR2 YYREEE come from the germline V gene (reference sequence). The V end was cut by 2 bases, the J end by 1 base, with 12 bases between. The CDR3 runs to 15 residues.